One sample yielded the 16 T cell receptor beta chains listed below, sequenced in a study of early T cells in non-severe SARS-CoV-2 infection. TCRdb reprocessed the 5' RACE reads with MiXCR, giving one entry per CDR3 protein. There are fewer than 100,000 distinct CDR3 sequences in the sample; over 9% occur only once, and approximately 4.8% lies in the top ten. The sample comprised whole blood. Receptors originate from an adult who was a healthcare worker with PCR-confirmed SARS-CoV-2 infection or an uninfected control (not recorded which).

This clonotype was picked up many times. This chain uses TRBV7-9 with TRBJ2-3; 9 positions agree with TRBD2. Germline loops: CDR1 SEHNR, CDR2 FQNEAQ (reference sequence). The ends lost 3 bases at V and 0 bases at J; junction bases unmatched: 7. CDR3 size: 17 residues. CDR3 sequence reads: CASSFPTSGTSTDTQYF. CDR3 bases: TGTGCCAGCAGCTTTCCGACTAGCGGCACTAGCACAGATACGCAGTATTTT.

Many counts were recorded for this clonotype. This chain links TRBV5-8 with TRBJ2-1, with a tentative D call TRBD1 (6 bases). Germline V gives CDR1 SGHTS, CDR2 YDEGEE. The CDR3 totals 14 residues. Trimming took off 3 bases at V and 1 base at J, with 8 bases between the two ends. The CDR3 is CASSYGTSYNEQFF. The CDR3 region has the DNA TGTGCCAGCAGCTACGGGACATCCTACAATGAGCAGTTCTTC.

The chain couples TRBV7-9 to TRBJ2-7; D perhaps matches TRBD2 (5 bases). V was clipped by 8 bases and J by 0 bases, with 17 bases between them. Looked up from germline, CDR1 is SEHNR and CDR2 is FQNEAQ (reference sequence). CDR3 length equals 15 residues. CDR3 sequence reads: CASGDGRVSSYEQYF. The CDR3, as DNA: TGTGCCAGCGGCGATGGGCGGGTAAGCTCCTACGAGCAGTACTTC.

This clonotype was recorded at least ten times. The rearrangement links TRBV5-4 to TRBJ2-4; D is possibly TRBD1 or TRBD2 (5 bases each). The V end was cut by 2 bases, the J end by 0 bases, with 12 bases between. This CDR3 spans 16 amino acids. The germline V gene has CDR1 SGHNT and CDR2 YYREEE (reference sequence). The CDR3 DNA sequence: TGTGCCAGCAGCTTCCGTTCGGGACGAGCCAAAAACATTCAGTACTTC. Amino acid sequence: CASSFRSGRAKNIQYF.

The sample holds many counts of this clonotype. The gene calls are TRBV20-1 and TRBJ1-5; D is undetermined. Germline V gives CDR1 DFQATT, CDR2 SNEGSKA (reference sequence). The CDR3 sequence is 14 residues long. V was trimmed by 3 bases and J by 0 bases, leaving 9 bases between them. In DNA, the CDR3 is TGCAGTGCTAGGTGGGCGGCTAGCAATCAGCCCCAGCATTTT. Translated: CSARWAASNQPQHF.

In this sample, this clonotype turned up many times. CDR3 residues: CASSSRGAGTGELFF. CDR3 in DNA: TGTGCCAGCAGCTCGCGGGGGGCGGGCACCGGGGAGCTGTTTTTT. The chain is built from TRBV5-4 and TRBJ2-2, with TRBD2 matching over 8 bases. The length of the CDR3 is 15 residues. The germline V gene has CDR1 SGHNT and CDR2 YYREEE (reference sequence). V shed 3 bases and J 4 bases; nucleotides not matched to a gene: 5. Combining the CDR3 with reference TRBV5-4 and TRBJ2-2 gives the whole variable domain ETGVTQSPTHLIKTRGQQVTLRCSSQSGHNTVSWYQQALGQGPQFIFQYYREEENGRGNFPPRFSGLQFPNYSSELNVNALELDDSALYLCASSSRGAGTGELFFGEGSRLTVL.

The rearrangement uses TRBV10-3 and TRBJ1-3, with D hard to call. The CDR3 has 12 amino acids. Germline CDR1 reads ENHRY; CDR2 reads SYGVKD. V was clipped by 11 bases and J by 0 bases, with 8 bases between them. The DNA for the CDR3 is TGTGCCGTAGGCAGCTCTGGAAACACCATATATTTT. Amino acid sequence: CAVGSSGNTIYF.

The chain combines TRBV9 with TRBJ2-4; possible D gene TRBD2, 5 bases. The germline V gene encodes CDR1 SGDLS and CDR2 YYNGEE. The CDR3 consists of 14 residues. V lost 4 bases to trimming and J lost 8 bases, with 16 bases between them. The CDR3 sequence: CASSRKAWGDIQYF. CDR3 DNA sequence: TGTGCCAGCAGCCGCAAGGCCTGGGGAGACATTCAGTACTTC. The variable domain in full, with the rest retrieved from reference TRBV9 and TRBJ2-4, is DSGVTQTPKHLITATGQRVTLRCSPRSGDLSVYWYQQSLDQGLQFLIQYYNGEERAKGNILERFSAQQFPDLHSELNLSSLELGDSALYFCASSRKAWGDIQYFGAGTRLSVL.

This clonotype was seen many times. The chain uses TRBV20-1 and TRBJ1-3, with unresolved D. The CDR3 length is 16 residues. Germline V gene sequence: CDR1 DFQATT, CDR2 SNEGSKA (reference sequence). V was trimmed by 5 bases and J by 0 bases, leaving 17 bases between them. CDR3 DNA: TGCAGTGCTGATAACCCCGGGTCCTTCTCTGGAAACACCATATATTTT. Translating gives CSADNPGSFSGNTIYF.

This clonotype showed up many times. The chain joins TRBV2 to TRBJ1-2, with a possible D match to TRBD1 (5 bases). V lost 2 bases to trimming and J lost 5 bases, with 36 bases between them. Germline lookup yields CDR1 SNHLY and CDR2 FYNNEI. The CDR3 has 22 residues. This chain's CDR3 is CASSEQLFEIVDDRAGLYGYTF. In DNA form, the CDR3 reads TGTGCCAGCAGTGAACAATTGTTTGAGATTGTGGACGACCGCGCAGGGCTTTATGGCTACACCTTC.

In its sample, this clonotype was seen many times. This chain uses TRBV7-2 with TRBJ2-6; D ambiguous. Per germline, CDR1 SGHTA and CDR2 FQGNSA. CDR3 length: 13 residues. With 2 bases removed from V and 2 bases from J, the gap between germline ends came to 1 base. The DNA for the CDR3 is TGTGCCAGCAGCTTACCTGGGGCCAACGTCCTGACTTTC. Residues: CASSLPGANVLTF.

The table lists this clonotype with many counts. This rearrangement joins TRBV5-4 to TRBJ2-1; either TRBD1 or TRBD2 may fit D (6 bases each). V gave up 3 bases and J gave up 12 bases, with 13 bases separating them. This CDR3 has 12 amino acids. The germline V gene has CDR1 SGHNT and CDR2 YYREEE (reference sequence). CDR3 amino acids: CASSWGALGQFF. DNA of the CDR3: TGTGCCAGCAGCTGGGGGGCCCTCGGGCAGTTCTTC.

This clonotype was detected a few times. The J gene is TRBJ2-1, the V gene TRBV6-2 or TRBV6-3, with 12 bases that match TRBD2. The CDR3 loop spans 18 amino acids. With V trimmed by 8 bases and J by 7 bases, 18 bases remained unmatched. Germline V gene lookup returns CDR1 MNHEY and CDR2 SVGEGT. CDR3 residues: CASGDPGLAGLKRNEQFF. The DNA for the CDR3 is TGTGCCAGCGGGGACCCGGGACTAGCGGGCCTTAAGCGTAATGAGCAGTTCTTC.

This clonotype has more than one count but fewer than ten. V gene TRBV6-1 combines with J gene TRBJ1-2, with unresolved D. The CDR3 has 12 residues. Germline V gene data show CDR1 as MNHNS and CDR2 as SASEGT. Trimming took off 7 bases at V and 4 bases at J, with 10 bases between the two ends. CDR3 sequence (DNA): TGTGCCAGCAAAACGACGGCCTATGGCTACACCTTC. It codes for CASKTTAYGYTF.

There are a few counts of this clonotype. The chain joins TRBV28 to TRBJ1-5; no firm D call. This CDR3 contains 13 residues. Trimming left V 6 bases short and J 7 bases short, with 13 bases between. CDR1 is MDHEN and CDR2 is SYDVKM in the germline V gene. CDR3 protein: CASSPLGRQPQHF. CDR3 DNA: TGTGCCAGCAGCCCTCTCGGCCGGCAGCCCCAGCATTTT.

This clonotype has ten or more counts. The chain links TRBV6-1 to TRBJ2-1; the match to TRBD2 covers 12 bases. Germline V gene lookup returns CDR1 MNHNS and CDR2 SASEGT. The CDR3 length is 16 residues. V shed 7 bases, J shed 9 bases, and the junction held 13 bases outside the gene matches. The CDR3 nucleotides are TGTGCCAGCATCCTGACTAGCGGGAGTACTGTTGGTGAGCAGTTCTTC. It translates to CASILTSGSTVGEQFF.